Included here is one T cell receptor beta chain sequence, with context. Its antigen remains unidentified. A read error may produce the germline difference seen at one junction end. This entry comes from a study of Graves' ophthalmopathy and Graves' hyperthyroidism. The study, taken as a whole, reports: Among expanded thyroid clonotypes above 0.001 frequency, most also occurred in blood. A model of 13 signatures distinguished ophthalmopathy from stable hyperthyroidism at roughly 87% sensitivity and approximately 81% specificity.

This CDR3 has 16 residues. Germline lookup yields CDR1 SGHKS and CDR2 YYEKEE (reference sequence). The TCR beta CDR3 regions underwent amplification from RNA transcripts. The authors performed first-round RT-PCR with HTBI primers and then a second-round multiplex PCR. MiXCR, run by TCRdb on the multiplex PCR reads, gives a single entry per CDR3 protein. This sample has over a million distinct CDR3 sequences, with about 38% found just once. Participants with hyperthyroidism, aged 18 to 65, were newly diagnosed with under 2 months' duration. Sequencing was performed on peripheral blood or thyroid tissue (not recorded which). V gene TRBV5-5 combines with J gene TRBJ2-7, with TRBD2 matching over 10 bases. The TCR was taken from an adult man with Graves' hyperthyroidism. The CDR3 DNA reads TGTGCCAGCAGCTCCGCCGCTAGCGGGAGTCGTTACGGGCAGTACTTC. It is translated as CASSSAASGSRYGQYF.